This TCR beta chain was sequenced in a study of blood T cell repertoires in COVID-19 (dated by TCRdb to the early 2020s). Looking at the study overall: Samples from collaborators originated in the United States, Italy and Spain and spanned both the acute and convalescent phases of COVID-19. Sample metadata almost always included a de-identified subject ID, COVID-19 status, age in years and sex. Where available, HLA class I and class II types were obtained from metadata supplied by the sample provider rather than from assay-based typing. The repertoires were made available in a free public database intended to serve as a resource for research on the immune response to SARS-CoV-2. The samples were drawn from two sources: the first 160 participants of the ongoing ImmuneRACE study, and some 1,300 subjects contributed by 6 global collaborators. The material from the prospective study consisted of cDNA or gDNA derived from T cells, B-cell-depleted T cells, or PBMCs. Deeply sampled blood TCRbeta repertoires from subjects exposed to, actively infected with, or recovered from COVID-19 were included in the dataset. General findings and caveats noted by the study authors: The quantity of clinical and demographic metadata differed by source and by participant and was supplied without curation.

Each collaborating institution followed its own protocols to collect whole blood in K2EDTA tubes. For TCRbeta analysis, collaborators shipped samples in one of three forms: frozen whole blood, isolated PBMCs, or DNA extracted from either of those sample types. The immunoSEQ Assay, a bias-controlled multiplex PCR, was used to amplify TCRbeta CDR3 regions from genomic DNA. The paper's processing steps were these. Within the assay, amplification of reference gene primers was used to estimate how many nucleated cells each sample contained. To quantify the absolute abundance of each unique TCRbeta CDR3 rearrangement, sequence reads were collapsed and filtered. For each sample, productive Simpson clonality was calculated by taking the square root of Simpson's diversity index across productive rearrangements. TCRdb provides this immuneACCESS table in a form limited to in-frame rearrangements. Some clones are lacking; in checked studies, under half of them reflect an unresolved V gene, and why the rest are absent is not known. The DNA gave D and trimming, while V, J and clone size come from that table. This sample is represented by about 69,000 clones; 75% to 85% of them were singletons. The ten largest clonotypes hold around 47% of the sample.

Between the V and J ends, shortened by 4 bases and 9 bases respectively, the junction contains 7 bases. Including the terminal cysteine and phenylalanine, the CDR3 comprises 11 residues. Just CDR3 DNA is preserved here, 33 bases in frame from base 1. This clone appeared once. Its antigen is still unknown. No base-level quality is on record; no much larger clone is a single base apart. The chain is made from TRBV12-3 or TRBV12-4 and TRBJ1-5; a confident D gene designation cannot be given. The sequence derives from a human donor in a cohort sampled during active COVID-19. The sequenced sample was peripheral blood. The DNA sequence is as follows: TGTGCCAGCAGTTCCCTGTCGCCCCAGCATTTT. Its amino acids are CASSSLSPQHF.